What follows are 30 T cell receptor beta chains derived from one specimen sequenced in a study of T cell responses to AZD1222 COVID-19 vaccine. The assay was immunoSEQ multiplex PCR, and TCRdb's table has in-frame clones only and misses some. The data show 200,000 or so clones, under 95% seen once. Specimen: peripheral blood, collected 28 days after the second AZD1222 dose. All receptors derive from an adult who received the AZD1222 COVID-19 vaccine.

This rearrangement joins TRBV12-5 to TRBJ1-2; a possible D gene is TRBD1 (5 bases). Trimming left V 0 bases short and J 0 bases short, with 20 bases between. Germline-derived CDR1 and CDR2 are LGHNT and FRNRAP. The length of the CDR3 is 19 residues. The CDR3 DNA follows: TGTGCTAGTGGTTTGGTACGGGCAGGGAATCGCTCTCCTAACTATGGCTACACCTTC. Its translation is CASGLVRAGNRSPNYGYTF.

The chain combines TRBV19 with TRBJ2-2, with D perhaps TRBD2 (6 bases). V was trimmed by 3 bases and J by 5 bases, leaving 19 bases between them. CDR1 and CDR2 (germline): LNHDA, SQIVND (reference sequence). The CDR3 covers 17 residues. The CDR3 sequence is CASSMGREVGRTGELFF. Written as DNA, the CDR3 is TGTGCCAGTAGTATGGGTCGCGAAGTGGGGAGGACCGGGGAGCTGTTTTTT.

The chain couples TRBV3-1 (or the pseudogene TRBV3-2) to TRBJ2-7; 9 positions match TRBD1. The J segment lost 3 bases and the V segment lost 3 bases, leaving 6 bases of the junction unmatched. The length of the CDR3 is 15 residues. Germline lookup yields CDR1 LGHDT and CDR2 YNNKEL (reference sequence). CDR3 residues: CASSQSGQGLYEQYF. CDR3 nucleotides: TGTGCCAGCAGCCAGTCGGGACAGGGACTCTACGAGCAGTACTTC.

This chain links TRBV19 with TRBJ2-3; no definite D call. Germline V gene sequence: CDR1 LNHDA, CDR2 SQIVND (reference sequence). Trimming cost V 8 bases and J 5 bases, with 2 bases left between them. The CDR3 covers 9 residues. The CDR3 nucleotides are TGTGCCAGTGGAGATACGCAGTATTTT. It encodes CASGDTQYF.

This clone was seen a few times. The chain couples TRBV5-1 to TRBJ1-1; 8 bases agree with TRBD1. CDR1 is SGHRS, CDR2 YFSETQ, per germline. CDR3 size: 15 residues. Germline trimming cut 3 bases from V and 6 bases from J; bases unmatched to any gene: 10. The CDR3 DNA sequence: TGCGCCAGCAGCTGGGGGGACAGGATATTTTCTGAAGCTTTCTTT. It specifies CASSWGDRIFSEAFF.

The V call is TRBV25-1, the J call TRBJ2-7; D not certain. Germline CDR1 MGHDK, CDR2 SYGVNS. This CDR3 is built from 14 residues. Trimming cost V 3 bases and J 5 bases, with 14 bases left between them. CDR3 sequence (DNA): TGTGCCAGCAGTGAGGTGTGGGCCGGTGACGAGCAGTACTTC. Its protein is CASSEVWAGDEQYF.

The chain couples TRBV7-7 to TRBJ2-2; D not certain. Trimming removed 5 bases from V and 6 bases from J, with 7 bases in between. Germline CDR1 SSHAT, CDR2 FNYEAQ (reference sequence). The CDR3 covers 12 residues. CDR3 residues: CASSPTPGELFF. The CDR3 bases are TGTGCCAGCAGCCCAACCCCCGGGGAGCTGTTTTTT.

The rearrangement uses TRBV5-1 and TRBJ1-5, with a possible D match to TRBD1 (5 bases). This CDR3 region has 15 residues. Germline V gene sequence: CDR1 SGHRS, CDR2 YFSETQ. V was pared by 4 bases and J by 3 bases, with 14 bases between. CDR3 DNA sequence: TGCGCCAGCAGCCCCGGGGCGCGGGACAATCAGCCCCAGCATTTT. Amino acid sequence: CASSPGARDNQPQHF.

This chain links TRBV3-1 (or the pseudogene TRBV3-2) with TRBJ1-2, with D possibly being TRBD1 (6 bases). The CDR3 consists of 15 residues. Trimming cost V 6 bases and J 3 bases, with 17 bases left between them. Germline CDR1 LGHDT, CDR2 YNNKEL (reference sequence). The CDR3 nucleotides are TGTGCCAGCAGTCACTCCAGGGGCTGGGACTATGGCTACACCTTC. Its translation: CASSHSRGWDYGYTF.

The rearrangement joins TRBV28 to TRBJ2-2; D perhaps matches TRBD1 (6 bases). Trimming took 3 bases from V and 4 from J, leaving 9 bases between them. This CDR3 comprises 14 residues. The germline V gene encodes CDR1 MDHEN and CDR2 SYDVKM. The CDR3 DNA reads as TGTGCCAGCAGTTTGGGGGCAGGCACCGGGGAGCTGTTTTTT. Encoded protein: CASSLGAGTGELFF.

The chain uses TRBV4-3 and TRBJ1-5; D is undetermined. V was clipped by 0 bases and J by 1 base, with 7 bases between them. The CDR3 sequence is 15 residues long. Germline CDR1 LGHNA, CDR2 YSLEER. The DNA of the CDR3 is TGCGCCAGCAGCCAAGATATGTTAAGCAATCAGCCCCAGCATTTT. It specifies CASSQDMLSNQPQHF.

The rearrangement uses TRBV12-3 or TRBV12-4 and TRBJ1-1; D is uncertain. The CDR3 is made up of 10 amino acids. Trimming cost V 3 bases and J 6 bases, with 2 bases left between them. The CDR3 nucleotides are TGTGCCAGCAGTTTCCCTGAAGCTTTCTTT. This encodes CASSFPEAFF.

Written as DNA, the CDR3 is TGCGCCAGCAGCCACAGGGACAGTTTAAATCAGCCCCAGCATTTT. It codes for CASSHRDSLNQPQHF. The gene calls are TRBV4-1 and TRBJ1-5, with 7 bases lining up with TRBD1. In germline, CDR1 is MGHRA, CDR2 YSYEKL. V was pared by 3 bases and J by 4 bases, with 6 bases of the junction left unmatched. The CDR3 runs to 15 residues.

This chain uses TRBV5-1 with TRBJ2-5; no reliable D call. Trimming pared 2 bases from V and 2 bases from J, leaving 7 bases between. The CDR3 is 13 residues long. Germline V gene data show CDR1 as SGHRS and CDR2 as YFSETQ. The CDR3 nucleotides are TGCGCCAGCAGCTTTACAGTTCAAGAGACCCAGTACTTC. Translated, it gives CASSFTVQETQYF.

The chain links TRBV2 to TRBJ1-2; TRBD1 aligns across 10 bases. The CDR3 spans 13 residues. Germline-derived CDR1 and CDR2 are SNHLY and FYNNEI. The J segment lost 8 bases and the V segment lost 4 bases, leaving 4 bases of the junction unmatched. CDR3 coding DNA: TGTGCCAGCAGTGGACAGGGGGCGAGGGGCTACACCTTC. Protein product: CASSGQGARGYTF.

The rearrangement uses TRBV7-9 and TRBJ1-2; D is uncertain. Germline CDR1 and CDR2: SEHNR and FQNEAQ (reference sequence). V gave up 2 bases and J gave up 3 bases, with 7 bases separating them. There are 13 residues in the CDR3. CDR3 residues: CASSLLVDYGYTF. The CDR3 DNA sequence: TGTGCCAGCAGCTTACTGGTGGACTATGGCTACACCTTC. Looking up the rest from reference TRBV7-9 and TRBJ1-2 gives the full variable domain: DTGVSQNPRHKITKRGQNVTFRCDPISEHNRLYWYRQTLGQGPEFLTYFQNEAQLEKSRLLSDRFSAERPKGSFSTLEIQRTEQGDSAMYLCASSLLVDYGYTFGSGTRLTVV.

DNA for the CDR3: TGTGCCAGCGAGGTAGGGACAGGGGGCAATCAGCCCCAGCATTTT. This sequence encodes CASEVGTGGNQPQHF. V usage is TRBV6-5 and J usage is TRBJ1-5, with 10 bases fitting TRBD1. Germline CDR1 is MNHEY and CDR2 is SVGAGI. This CDR3 contains 15 residues. With V trimmed by 8 bases and J by 2 bases, 6 bases remained unmatched.

The chain joins TRBV14 to TRBJ1-1, with 9 bases matching TRBD1. Germline V gene lookup returns CDR1 SGHDN and CDR2 FVKESK. The ends lost 4 bases at V and 4 bases at J; junction bases unmatched: 7. This CDR3 contains 15 residues. The CDR3 DNA follows: TGTGCCAGCAGCCTCGTCCGGGACAGGGCCACTGAAGCTTTCTTT. Its translation: CASSLVRDRATEAFF.

The V gene is TRBV3-1 (or the pseudogene TRBV3-2), the J gene TRBJ1-2; D is possibly TRBD1 (5 bases). V lost 5 bases and J 8 bases, leaving 15 bases between the germline ends. Looked up from germline, CDR1 is LGHDT and CDR2 is YNNKEL (reference sequence). This CDR3 spans 13 amino acids. The CDR3 sequence is CASSGTQGEGYTF. The CDR3 region has the DNA TGTGCCAGCAGCGGGACCCAGGGTGAAGGCTACACCTTC.

CDR3 region: CASSLRTGPQSYEQYF. For the CDR3, the DNA is TGTGCCAGCAGCTTGAGGACGGGGCCACAAAGCTACGAGCAGTACTTC. The chain is built from TRBV11-3 and TRBJ2-7, with D possibly called TRBD1 or TRBD2 (5 bases each). The germline V gene has CDR1 SGHNT and CDR2 YENEEA. Trimming stripped 3 bases from V and 3 bases from J, with 18 bases between. CDR3 length: 16 residues.

This rearrangement joins TRBV7-3 to TRBJ2-3, with D maybe TRBD2 (6 bases). The CDR3 is 14 residues long. V gave up 4 bases and J gave up 1 base, with 9 bases separating them. Germline values: CDR1 SGHTA, CDR2 FQGTGA. CDR3 coding DNA: TGTGCCAGCAGCTCGGGGGTTGGCACAGATACGCAGTATTTT. Its protein is CASSSGVGTDTQYF.

The chain employs TRBV7-6 and TRBJ1-6, with 7 bases lining up with TRBD1. The germline V gene has CDR1 SGHVS and CDR2 FNYEAQ. V lost 5 bases to trimming and J lost 4 bases; unmatched junction nucleotides: 8. This CDR3 region has 16 residues. In DNA, the CDR3 is TGTGCCAGCAGCCCTTGGGGACAGAGATATAATTCACCCCTCCACTTT. Its protein is CASSPWGQRYNSPLHF.

This clone appeared a single time. CDR3 nucleotides: TGTGCCAGCAGCCGATACAGGGCGCAGCCCCAGCATTTT. It is translated as CASSRYRAQPQHF. The rearrangement links TRBV3-1 (or the pseudogene TRBV3-2) to TRBJ1-5, with a tentative D call TRBD1 (6 bases). V was pared by 4 bases and J by 7 bases, with 11 bases between. CDR3 size: 13 residues. Germline values: CDR1 LGHDT, CDR2 YNNKEL (reference sequence).

The chain is built from TRBV6-2 or TRBV6-3 and TRBJ1-5; 9 bases align to TRBD1. V was pared by 6 bases and J by 0 bases, with 12 bases of the junction left unmatched. Germline loops: CDR1 MNHEY, CDR2 SVGEGT. There are 18 residues in the CDR3. This CDR3 reads CASSPGQGMRVSNQPQHF. The CDR3 DNA reads TGTGCCAGCAGCCCGGGACAGGGTATGAGGGTTAGCAATCAGCCCCAGCATTTT.

The gene calls are TRBV29-1 and TRBJ1-3; D is possibly TRBD1 (5 bases). CDR3 size: 13 residues. CDR1 SQVTM and CDR2 ANQGSEA come from the germline V gene. The V end was cut by 6 bases, the J end by 2 bases, with 11 bases between. CDR3 nucleotides: TGCAGCGTCGGGACCGCCGCTGGAAACACCATATATTTT. Its protein product is CSVGTAAGNTIYF.

V is TRBV11-2 and J is TRBJ1-2; TRBD1 might be the D (5 bases). V dropped 1 base and J dropped 4 bases, with 16 bases sitting between them. The CDR3 is 16 amino acids. Germline assignment: CDR1 SGHAT and CDR2 FQNNGV. The CDR3 spells CASSLAGRRGRYGYTF. The CDR3 DNA follows: TGTGCCAGCAGCTTAGCTGGGCGGAGGGGCCGCTATGGCTACACCTTC.

This clone was detected once. The genes are TRBV18 and TRBJ1-1; D is perhaps TRBD1 (5 bases). The V and J ends lost 4 bases and 2 bases respectively, with 17 bases between them. CDR1 is KGHSH and CDR2 is LQKENI in the germline V gene. This CDR3 comprises 16 residues. This CDR3 is CASSQPQTGANTEAFF. The CDR3 DNA reads as TGTGCCAGCTCACAACCTCAAACAGGAGCTAACACTGAAGCTTTCTTT.

The chain is built from TRBV5-1 and TRBJ2-1; 8 nucleotides align to TRBD1. Germline-derived CDR1 and CDR2 are SGHRS and YFSETQ. The ends lost 4 bases at V and 5 bases at J; junction bases unmatched: 11. The CDR3 runs 16 residues. CDR3 DNA sequence: TGCGCCAGCAGCGAACCGGGACAGGCCCGTCACAATGAGCAGTTCTTC. Its translation: CASSEPGQARHNEQFF.

This sequence joins TRBV5-5 and TRBJ1-5; 7 bases align to TRBD1. The CDR3 length is 15 residues. The junction had 4 bases not matched to a gene; V was cut back by 4 bases and J by 0 bases. In germline, CDR1 is SGHKS, CDR2 YYEKEE (reference sequence). CDR3 amino acids: CASSQGQHSNQPQHF. Here the CDR3 DNA reads TGTGCCAGCAGCCAGGGACAGCATAGCAATCAGCCCCAGCATTTT.

The rearrangement uses TRBV19 and TRBJ2-2; perhaps D is TRBD1 or TRBD2 (5 bases each). This CDR3 region has 17 residues. The V end was cut by 3 bases, the J end by 1 base, with 15 bases between. Germline values: CDR1 LNHDA, CDR2 SQIVND (reference sequence). The CDR3 region has the DNA TGTGCCAGTAGTATCCTTCCGGGACGGGGGAACACCGGGGAGCTGTTTTTT. Translating gives CASSILPGRGNTGELFF.